This entry features one T cell receptor (beta chain) sequence. The sample is drawn from a study of blood T cell repertoires in COVID-19. On the study more broadly: COVID-19 samples from acute and convalescent phases originated in the United States, Italy and Spain. T cells, B-cell-depleted T cells, or PBMCs supplied cDNA or gDNA.

Methods used by the authors: Amplification with reference gene primers provided the estimates of nucleated cell counts. Sequencing was performed with immunoSEQ multiplex PCR; in TCRdb, only in-frame clones are kept and a portion is missing. That table supplies the V and J calls and clone size; D and trimming were determined from the DNA. The sample has about 260,000 clones, 70% to 90% seen once; the top ten hold approximately 5.1%. Seattle's cohort entered during active infection and was followed longitudinally. The CDR3 contains 16 residues. V shed 1 base and J 6 bases; nucleotides not matched to a gene: 5. The germline V gene has CDR1 MGHDK and CDR2 SYGVNS.

This sequence originates from a woman between 55 and 75 years old with COVID-19, enrolled during active disease. The V and J genes are TRBV25-1 and TRBJ2-3, with TRBD2 identical over 12 bases. The sequenced sample was peripheral blood. The CDR3 sequence is CASSESSGRAGDTQYF. The DNA of the CDR3 is TGTGCCAGCAGTGAATCTAGCGGGAGGGCAGGGGATACGCAGTATTTT.